Below, 4 T cell receptor beta chains from the same sample are listed, as sequenced in a study of CD8 T cells in ankylosing spondylitis. TCRdb independently ran MiXCR on the 5' RACE reads; one entry per CDR3 protein. Counted here are about 240,000 distinct CDR3 sequences, 8% to 9.5% occurring once; the ten biggest clones make up under 7.5%. Sequencing used blood, either unsorted or a sorted T cell fraction (not recorded which). The receptor set was obtained from a male donor with ankylosing spondylitis or in good health (not recorded which).

V gene TRBV2 combines with J gene TRBJ2-5, with D maybe TRBD2 (7 bases). Per germline, CDR1 SNHLY and CDR2 FYNNEI. V lost 8 bases and J lost 0, with 16 bases in between. The CDR3 runs 15 residues. The CDR3: CASAIRGGYQETQYF. Written as DNA, the CDR3 is TGTGCCAGCGCCATTCGCGGGGGCTACCAAGAGACCCAGTACTTC.

At least ten counts were recorded for this clonotype. This chain joins TRBV29-1 and TRBJ1-5; possible D gene TRBD1, 6 bases. Trimming stripped 6 bases from V and 0 bases from J, with 15 bases between. The CDR3 contains 15 residues. CDR1 is SQVTM and CDR2 is ANQGSEA in the germline V gene. CDR3 protein: CSVREQGYSNQPQHF. The CDR3 DNA sequence: TGCAGCGTGAGGGAACAGGGTTATAGCAATCAGCCCCAGCATTTT. The full variable domain, in which reference TRBV29-1 and TRBJ1-5 provide the parts outside the CDR3, is SAVISQKPSRDICQRGTSLTIQCQVDSQVTMMFWYRQQPGQSLTLIATANQGSEATYESGFVIDKFPISRPNLTFSTLTVSNMSPEDSSIYLCSVREQGYSNQPQHFGDGTRLSIL.

This clonotype has ten or more counts. The chain joins TRBV12-3 or TRBV12-4 to TRBJ2-2; 8 bases are a match to TRBD2. The trim removed 7 bases at V and 3 bases at J, leaving 10 bases unmatched. This CDR3 is built from 16 residues. CDR3 in amino acids: CASIPGGATDTGELFF. The DNA of the CDR3 is TGTGCCAGCATTCCCGGGGGGGCAACCGACACCGGGGAGCTGTTTTTT.

This clonotype has only a few counts. J is TRBJ2-2 and V is TRBV4-3; D gene ambiguous. V was clipped by 0 bases and J by 5 bases, with 7 bases between them. Germline V gene sequence: CDR1 LGHNA, CDR2 YSLEER. This CDR3 is built from 14 residues. This CDR3 is CASSQDRRTGELFF. In DNA form, the CDR3 reads TGCGCCAGCAGCCAAGATCGGCGGACCGGGGAGCTGTTTTTT.